The next 3 T cell receptor beta chains were all read from a single sample in a study of identical twins (dated by TCRdb to the mid-2010s). Library prep was done by 5' RACE. Sequencing instrument: Illumina HiSeq 2000. Using fastp at Q25 and MiXCR, TCRdb reprocessed the public reads and kept productive beta chains. All rows with the same CDR3 protein become a single entry with the most common DNA and genes. In this sample the table shows about 480,000 distinct CDR3 sequences, over 12% of which occur a single time. Jointly, the top ten make up approximately 0.52% of the sample. This sample also belongs to another study, concerning yellow fever vaccine responses in identical twins.

Sequenced sample: CD4+ T cells sorted from blood. The receptors derive from a woman aged 18-35 years in good health.

This clonotype came up a few times. The chain carries TRBV4-1 and TRBJ1-5; the match to TRBD1 covers 8 bases. Germline CDR1 is MGHRA and CDR2 is YSYEKL. The CDR3 covers 14 residues. With 1 base clipped from V and 7 bases from J, the junction kept 3 bases outside the gene matches. CDR3 sequence: CASSQGTGSQPQHF. The CDR3 DNA follows: TGCGCCAGCAGCCAAGGGACAGGGTCCCAGCCCCAGCATTTT.

The V gene is TRBV20-1, the J gene TRBJ2-3, with a possible D match to TRBD2 (6 bases). The CDR3 extends over 14 amino acids. Trimming removed 3 bases at V and 1 base at J, with 11 bases between. CDR1 is DFQATT and CDR2 is SNEGSKA in the germline V gene (reference sequence). CDR3 sequence (DNA): TGCAGTGCTAGGCCCGGGACTGGCACAGATACGCAGTATTTT. Translated: CSARPGTGTDTQYF.

This clonotype was found a few times. The chain uses TRBV4-3 and TRBJ2-3, with TRBD1 matching 11 bases. This CDR3 has 18 residues. Per germline, CDR1 LGHNA and CDR2 YSLEER. J gave up 4 bases and V 1 base, and 10 bases lay outside the gene matches. The CDR3 DNA follows: TGCGCCAGCAGCCAAGTGAGTGGAGGGACAGGGGGACCAGATACGCAGTATTTT. Encoded protein: CASSQVSGGTGGPDTQYF.